This T cell receptor (beta chain) was observed in a study of breast tumors, draining lymph nodes, adjacent tissues. The ends were cut back, 5 bases at V and 0 bases at J, with 7 bases in the middle. This CDR3 region has 12 residues. From germline, CDR1 is DFQATT and CDR2 SNEGSKA (reference sequence). TCRdb reprocessed the multiplex PCR reads via MiXCR and lists one record per CDR3 protein. The data contain approximately 52,000 distinct CDR3 sequences, around 40% of them singletons. The chain couples TRBV20-1 to TRBJ2-5; tentatively, D is TRBD1 (5 bases). Sample: breast tumor tissue. The source of this sequence is a female donor with breast cancer. Some clones in this sample may be carry-over from other donors' samples. CDR3 region: CSAEDNQETQYF. The CDR3 nucleotides read TGCAGTGCTGAGGACAACCAAGAGACCCAGTACTTC.